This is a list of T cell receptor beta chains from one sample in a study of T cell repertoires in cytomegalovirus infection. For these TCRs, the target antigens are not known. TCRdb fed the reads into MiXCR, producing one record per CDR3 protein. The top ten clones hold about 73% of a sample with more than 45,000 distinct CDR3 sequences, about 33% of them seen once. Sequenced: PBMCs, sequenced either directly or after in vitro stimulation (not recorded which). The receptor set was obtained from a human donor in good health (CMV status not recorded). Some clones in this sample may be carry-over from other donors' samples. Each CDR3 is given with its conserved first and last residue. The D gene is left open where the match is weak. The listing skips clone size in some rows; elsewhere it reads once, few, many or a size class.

DNA: TGTGCCAGCAGCTTGGAGGCGGGGGGCTCCTACGAGCAGTACTTC
CDR3: CASSLEAGGSYEQYF
J: TRBJ2-7
D: TRBD2
V: TRBV7-2
size: -

DNA: TGCAGTGCTAGCCTGGATCAGCCCCAGCATTTT
CDR3: CSASLDQPQHF
J: TRBJ1-5
D: -
V: TRBV20-1
size: few

DNA: TGTGCCAGCAGCTCGGACAGGGGTTCAACCATATATTTT
CDR3: CASSSDRGSTIYF
J: TRBJ1-3
D: TRBD1
V: TRBV7-2
size: -

DNA: TGTGCCAGCAACTTAGGGACCTCACAAGAGACCCAGTACTTC
CDR3: CASNLGTSQETQYF
J: TRBJ2-5
D: -
V: TRBV7-6
size: once

DNA: TGTGCCACCAGCAGAGGAGGGTTGTCACAGTATAATTCACCCCTCCACTTT
CDR3: CATSRGGLSQYNSPLHF
J: TRBJ1-6
D: -
V: TRBV15
size: -

DNA: TGTGCCAGCAGCTTAATTGGAGGTGGGGTCCAGTACTTC
CDR3: CASSLIGGGVQYF
J: TRBJ2-5
D: -
V: TRBV11-3
size: -

DNA: TGTGCCAGCAGCCAAGGAAGAAGGACAGGGTCCTACGAGCAGTACTTC
CDR3: CASSQGRRTGSYEQYF
J: TRBJ2-7
D: TRBD1
V: TRBV14
size: few

DNA: TGTGCCAGCAGTTTAAAAGGGCCCCCTGGGGAGCAGTACTTC
CDR3: CASSLKGPPGEQYF
J: TRBJ2-7
D: -
V: TRBV27
size: -

DNA: TGTGCCAGCAGTGAATCTTCACGGGGCTACACCTTC
CDR3: CASSESSRGYTF
J: TRBJ1-2
D: -
V: TRBV6-1
size: few

DNA: TGTGCCAGCAGTGAAGTGGGGGGTGGGAATTCACCCCTCCACTTT
CDR3: CASSEVGGGNSPLHF
J: TRBJ1-6
D: -
V: TRBV6-1
size: -

DNA: TGCAGTGCGAAACAGGGAAAACAAGAGACCCAGTACTTC
CDR3: CSAKQGKQETQYF
J: TRBJ2-5
D: -
V: TRBV20-1
size: -

DNA: TGTGCCAGTAGTATAGATCTCGTCGGGGATACGCAGTATTTT
CDR3: CASSIDLVGDTQYF
J: TRBJ2-3
D: -
V: TRBV19
size: -

DNA: TGTGCCAGCGCTCGCCTATCAGGACTCCAAGAGACCCAGTACTTC
CDR3: CASARLSGLQETQYF
J: TRBJ2-5
D: -
V: TRBV6-6
size: many

DNA: TGTGCCAGCAGTCGATTTCGCTCTGGGGCCAACGTCCTGACTTTC
CDR3: CASSRFRSGANVLTF
J: TRBJ2-6
D: -
V: TRBV6-2/TRBV6-3
size: -

DNA: TGTGCCAGCAGCCCCGGGAACCAGCCCCAGCATTTT
CDR3: CASSPGNQPQHF
J: TRBJ1-5
D: -
V: TRBV7-9
size: few

DNA: TGTGCCAGCAGTTACTTGAGGGTTAGGGAGCAGTTCTTC
CDR3: CASSYLRVREQFF
J: TRBJ2-1
D: -
V: TRBV6-6
size: -

DNA: TGTGCCAGTACGAGAGGTAACGCTGAAGCTTTCTTT
CDR3: CASTRGNAEAFF
J: TRBJ1-1
D: -
V: TRBV19
size: -

DNA: TGTGCCAGCAGCCCGGGACAGGCAGAAGGCTACACCTTC
CDR3: CASSPGQAEGYTF
J: TRBJ1-2
D: TRBD1
V: TRBV7-6
size: -

DNA: TGTGCCAGTACCTCGGAACCAATGAACACTGAAGCTTTCTTT
CDR3: CASTSEPMNTEAFF
J: TRBJ1-1
D: -
V: TRBV19
size: few

DNA: TGTGCCAGCAGCTGGGACCCCAGGGGGGAGCAGTACTTC
CDR3: CASSWDPRGEQYF
J: TRBJ2-7
D: TRBD1
V: TRBV7-2
size: few

DNA: TGTGCCAGCTCACCTAGAGTGAACATGAACACTGAAGCTTTCTTT
CDR3: CASSPRVNMNTEAFF
J: TRBJ1-1
D: -
V: TRBV18
size: -

DNA: TGCGCCACCAGAGGACCTGGGACCGGGGAGCTGTTTTTT
CDR3: CATRGPGTGELFF
J: TRBJ2-2
D: -
V: TRBV5-1
size: -

DNA: TGTGCCAGCAGTCCCGGGACGGATTATGGCTACACCTTC
CDR3: CASSPGTDYGYTF
J: TRBJ1-2
D: -
V: TRBV12-3/TRBV12-4
size: few

DNA: TGTGCCAGCAGGGAGGGGACAGGCACAGATACGCAGTATTTT
CDR3: CASREGTGTDTQYF
J: TRBJ2-3
D: -
V: TRBV6-1
size: -

DNA: TGCGCCAGCAGCTTAGGGGCGGCAGATACAGATACGCAGTATTTT
CDR3: CASSLGAADTDTQYF
J: TRBJ2-3
D: -
V: TRBV4-3
size: -

DNA: TGTGCCAGCAGCTCAACCTTTGGGAGCGGGGTTGAAGACGAGCAGTACTTC
CDR3: CASSSTFGSGVEDEQYF
J: TRBJ2-7
D: TRBD2
V: TRBV7-9
size: -

DNA: TGTGCCAGCGGGAGACTAGCGACCTTTACGCAGTATTTT
CDR3: CASGRLATFTQYF
J: TRBJ2-3
D: TRBD2
V: TRBV28
size: -

DNA: TGCAGTGCTAGTAGCCGGGACCGGGACGAAAAACTGTTTTTT
CDR3: CSASSRDRDEKLFF
J: TRBJ1-4
D: -
V: TRBV20-1
size: -

DNA: TGTGCCAGCAGTTCGACCCCCAGGGGAGAGACCCAGTACTTC
CDR3: CASSSTPRGETQYF
J: TRBJ2-5
D: -
V: TRBV27
size: -

DNA: TGTGCCAGCAGTCTAGCGGGAGTTCGGTTCTTC
CDR3: CASSLAGVRFF
J: TRBJ2-1
D: TRBD2
V: TRBV6-2/TRBV6-3
size: -